These 5 T cell receptor beta chains came from one sample sequenced in a study of blood T cells in healthy people across ages. PCR was performed a second time for roughly 7 to 11 cycles using a sample-barcoded 5' primer and a J-beta primer mix. TCRdb processed the 5' RACE reads anew with MiXCR; each CDR3 protein has one entry. The sample holds 600,000 to 800,000 distinct CDR3 sequences, roughly 21% seen once. The source material was blood. The source of these receptors is an older man in good health.

This chain joins TRBV5-1 and TRBJ1-4; TRBD1 aligns across 8 bases. The J segment lost 5 bases and the V segment lost 3 bases, leaving 6 bases of the junction unmatched. The CDR3 covers 15 residues. Germline loops: CDR1 SGHRS, CDR2 YFSETQ. CDR3 nucleotides: TGCGCCAGCAGCTATACGGGACAGGCCAATGAAAAACTGTTTTTT. Its protein product is CASSYTGQANEKLFF.

With regard to this clonotype: This clone may be a read error of a much larger clone one base away. This sequence joins TRBV6-1 and TRBJ2-7; tentative D call: TRBD2 (6 bases). The V end was cut by 6 bases, the J end by 6 bases, with 24 bases between. CDR1 and CDR2 from the germline V gene are MNHNS and SASEGT. The CDR3 consists of 16 residues. This chain's CDR3 is CASRTVSGTSSGEQYF. DNA of the CDR3: TGTGCCAGCAGAACAGTTAGCGGCACGAGTTCTGGCGAGCAGTACTTC.

This clonotype was counted many times. The chain couples TRBV27 to TRBJ2-4, with unresolved D. Trimming took off 6 bases at V and 1 base at J, with 16 bases between the two ends. Germline values: CDR1 MNHEY, CDR2 SMNVEV (reference sequence). The CDR3 has 16 amino acids. The CDR3 sequence: CASSPSASSAKNIQYF. The CDR3 region has the DNA TGTGCCAGCAGCCCTTCCGCCTCGAGTGCCAAAAACATTCAGTACTTC.

This clonotype occurred a few times. The J gene is TRBJ1-5, the V gene TRBV29-1, with a weak D call TRBD1 (6 bases). The CDR3 runs 13 residues. The V end was cut by 4 bases, the J end by 4 bases, with 11 bases between. Germline V gene data show CDR1 as SQVTM and CDR2 as ANQGSEA. The CDR3 here is CSVVLRGNQPQHF. The CDR3 bases are TGCAGCGTTGTTTTAAGGGGGAATCAGCCCCAGCATTTT.

This clonotype occurred many times. The rearrangement joins TRBV7-2 to TRBJ2-4; possible D gene TRBD2, 6 bases. The V end was cut by 3 bases, the J end by 0 bases, with 15 bases between. The V gene's germline CDR1 is SGHTA and CDR2 FQGNSA. The CDR3 has 17 amino acids. This chain's CDR3 is CASSFSIAALAKNIQYF. CDR3 bases: TGTGCCAGCAGCTTTTCTATAGCGGCCCTAGCCAAAAACATTCAGTACTTC.